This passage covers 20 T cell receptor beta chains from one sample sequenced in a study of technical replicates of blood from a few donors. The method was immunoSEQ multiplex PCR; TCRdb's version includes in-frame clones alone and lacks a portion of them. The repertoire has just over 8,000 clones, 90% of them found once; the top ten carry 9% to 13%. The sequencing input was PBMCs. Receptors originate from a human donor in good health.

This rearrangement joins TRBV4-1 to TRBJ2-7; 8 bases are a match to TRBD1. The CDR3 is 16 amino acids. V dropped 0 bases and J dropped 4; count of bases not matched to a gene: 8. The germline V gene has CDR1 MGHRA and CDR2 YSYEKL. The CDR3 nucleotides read TGCGCCAGCAGCCAAGATGACAGGGGCCAACTGTACGAGCAGTACTTC. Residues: CASSQDDRGQLYEQYF.

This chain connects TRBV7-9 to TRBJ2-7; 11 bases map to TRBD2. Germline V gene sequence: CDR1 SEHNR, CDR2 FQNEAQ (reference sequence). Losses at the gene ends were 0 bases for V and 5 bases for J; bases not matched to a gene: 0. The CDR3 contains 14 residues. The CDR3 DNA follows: TGTGCCAGCAGCTTAGCTAGCGGGAGGGACGAGCAGTACTTC. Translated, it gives CASSLASGRDEQYF.

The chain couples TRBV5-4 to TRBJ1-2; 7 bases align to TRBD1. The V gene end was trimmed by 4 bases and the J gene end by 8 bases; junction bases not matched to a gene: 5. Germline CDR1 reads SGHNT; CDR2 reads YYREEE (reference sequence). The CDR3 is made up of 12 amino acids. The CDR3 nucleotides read TGTGCCAGCAGCACGGGACAGAGGGGCTACACCTTC. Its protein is CASSTGQRGYTF.

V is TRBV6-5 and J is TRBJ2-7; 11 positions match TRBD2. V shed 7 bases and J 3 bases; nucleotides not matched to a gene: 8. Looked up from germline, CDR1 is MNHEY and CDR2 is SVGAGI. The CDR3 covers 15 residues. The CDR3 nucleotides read TGTGCCAGCACCTCCTCGGGGACTAGCGGCTACGAGCAGTACTTC. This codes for CASTSSGTSGYEQYF.

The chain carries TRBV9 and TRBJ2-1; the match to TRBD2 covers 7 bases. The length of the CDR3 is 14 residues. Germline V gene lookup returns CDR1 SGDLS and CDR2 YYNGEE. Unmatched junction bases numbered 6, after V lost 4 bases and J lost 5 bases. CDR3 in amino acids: CASSPWEGHNEQFF. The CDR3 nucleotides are TGTGCCAGCAGCCCCTGGGAGGGCCACAATGAGCAGTTCTTC. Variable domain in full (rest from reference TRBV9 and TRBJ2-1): DSGVTQTPKHLITATGQRVTLRCSPRSGDLSVYWYQQSLDQGLQFLIQYYNGEERAKGNILERFSAQQFPDLHSELNLSSLELGDSALYFCASSPWEGHNEQFFGPGTRLTVL.

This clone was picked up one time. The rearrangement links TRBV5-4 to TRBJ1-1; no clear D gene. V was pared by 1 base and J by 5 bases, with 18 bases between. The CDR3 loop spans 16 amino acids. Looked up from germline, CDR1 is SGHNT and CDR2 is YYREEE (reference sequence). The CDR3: CASSLRTGNPGTEAFF. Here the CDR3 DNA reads TGTGCCAGCAGCTTGAGGACGGGTAATCCGGGAACTGAAGCTTTCTTT.

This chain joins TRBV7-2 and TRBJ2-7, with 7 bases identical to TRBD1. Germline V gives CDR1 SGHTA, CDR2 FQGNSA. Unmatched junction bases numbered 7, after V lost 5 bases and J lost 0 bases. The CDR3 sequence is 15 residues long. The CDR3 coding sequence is TGTGCCAGCAGCCGAGGACAGGTCCGCTCCTACGAGCAGTACTTC. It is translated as CASSRGQVRSYEQYF. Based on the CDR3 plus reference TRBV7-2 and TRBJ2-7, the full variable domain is GAGVSQSPSNKVTEKGKDVELRCDPISGHTALYWYRQSLGQGLEFLIYFQGNSAPDKSGLPSDRFSAERTGGSVSTLTIQRTQQEDSAVYLCASSRGQVRSYEQYFGPGTRLTVT.

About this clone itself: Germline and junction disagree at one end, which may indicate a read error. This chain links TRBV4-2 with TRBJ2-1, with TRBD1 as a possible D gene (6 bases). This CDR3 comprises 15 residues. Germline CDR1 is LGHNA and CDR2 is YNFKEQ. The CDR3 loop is CASSQEGQGSNEQFF. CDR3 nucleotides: TGTGCCAGCAGTCAAGAAGGGCAGGGGAGCAATGAGCAGTTCTTC.

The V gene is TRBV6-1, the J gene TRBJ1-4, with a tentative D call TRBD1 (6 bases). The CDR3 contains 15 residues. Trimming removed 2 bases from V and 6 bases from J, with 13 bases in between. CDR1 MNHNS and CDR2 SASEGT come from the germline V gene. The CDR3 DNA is TGTGCCAGCAGTGAAAGCTGGGGGCGGGATGAAAAACTGTTTTTT. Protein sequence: CASSESWGRDEKLFF.

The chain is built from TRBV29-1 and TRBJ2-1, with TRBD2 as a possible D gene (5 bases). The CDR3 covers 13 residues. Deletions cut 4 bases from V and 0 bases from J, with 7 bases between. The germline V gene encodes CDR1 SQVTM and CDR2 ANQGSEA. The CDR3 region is CSVGGVSYNEQFF. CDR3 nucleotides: TGCAGCGTTGGGGGAGTCTCCTACAATGAGCAGTTCTTC.

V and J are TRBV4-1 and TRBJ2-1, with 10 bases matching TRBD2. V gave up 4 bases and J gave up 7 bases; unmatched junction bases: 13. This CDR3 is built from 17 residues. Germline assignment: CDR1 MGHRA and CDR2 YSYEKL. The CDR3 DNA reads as TGCGCCAGCAGCCTCGCCGATGGGGCTAGCGGGAGTAATGAGCAGTTCTTC. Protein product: CASSLADGASGSNEQFF.

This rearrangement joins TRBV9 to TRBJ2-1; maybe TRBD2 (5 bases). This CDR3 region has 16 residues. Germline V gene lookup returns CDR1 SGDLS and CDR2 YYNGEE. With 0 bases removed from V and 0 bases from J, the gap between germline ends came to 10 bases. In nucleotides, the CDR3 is TGTGCCAGCAGCGTAGGGAGCGGACGCTCCTACAATGAGCAGTTCTTC. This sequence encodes CASSVGSGRSYNEQFF.

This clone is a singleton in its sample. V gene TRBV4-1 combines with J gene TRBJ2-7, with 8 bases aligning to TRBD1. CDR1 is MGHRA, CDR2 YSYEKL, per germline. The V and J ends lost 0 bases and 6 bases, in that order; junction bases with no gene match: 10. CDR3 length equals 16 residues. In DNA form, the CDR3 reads TGCGCCAGCAGCCAAGAGGTATTCAGGGGGCAAGGCGAGCAGTACTTC. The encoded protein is CASSQEVFRGQGEQYF.

This CDR3 is CAWSGTTTGPQHF. The CDR3 nucleotides read TGTGCCTGGAGCGGAACCACGACAGGGCCTCAGCATTTT. The V and J genes are TRBV30 and TRBJ1-5; 7 bases map to TRBD1. The CDR3 loop spans 13 amino acids. Looked up from germline, CDR1 is GTSNPN and CDR2 is SVGIG (reference sequence). The V segment lost 3 bases and the J segment 13 bases; nucleotides outside the gene matches: 12.

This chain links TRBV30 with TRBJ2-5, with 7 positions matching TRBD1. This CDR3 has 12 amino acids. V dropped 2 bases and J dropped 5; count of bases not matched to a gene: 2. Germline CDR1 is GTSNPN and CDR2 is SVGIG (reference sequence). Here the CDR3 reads CAWSTGVETQYF. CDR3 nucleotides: TGTGCCTGGAGTACAGGGGTCGAGACCCAGTACTTC.

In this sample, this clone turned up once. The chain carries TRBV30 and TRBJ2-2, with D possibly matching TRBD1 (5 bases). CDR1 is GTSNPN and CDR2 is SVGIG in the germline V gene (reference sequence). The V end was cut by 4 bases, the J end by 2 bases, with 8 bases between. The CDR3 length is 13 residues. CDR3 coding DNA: TGTGCCTGGAATAGGGGCAACACCGGGGAGCTGTTTTTT. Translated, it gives CAWNRGNTGELFF.

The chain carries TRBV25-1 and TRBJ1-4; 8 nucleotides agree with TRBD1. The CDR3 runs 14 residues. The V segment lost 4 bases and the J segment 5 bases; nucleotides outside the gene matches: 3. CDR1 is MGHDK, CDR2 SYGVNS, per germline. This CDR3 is CASSVQGANEKLFF. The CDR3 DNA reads TGTGCCAGCAGTGTTCAGGGGGCAAATGAAAAACTGTTTTTT.

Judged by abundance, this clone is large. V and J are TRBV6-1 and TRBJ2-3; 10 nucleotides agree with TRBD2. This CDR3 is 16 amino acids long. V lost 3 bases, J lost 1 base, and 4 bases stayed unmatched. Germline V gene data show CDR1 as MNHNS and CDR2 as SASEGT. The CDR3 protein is CASSDEAGGGTDTQYF. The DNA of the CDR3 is TGTGCCAGCAGTGATGAAGCGGGAGGGGGCACAGATACGCAGTATTTT.

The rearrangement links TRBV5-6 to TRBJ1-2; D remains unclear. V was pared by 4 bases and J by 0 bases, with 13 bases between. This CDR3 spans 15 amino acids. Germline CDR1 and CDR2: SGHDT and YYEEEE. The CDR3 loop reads CASSGSVVANYGYTF. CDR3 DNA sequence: TGTGCCAGCAGCGGGAGCGTGGTAGCTAACTATGGCTACACCTTC.

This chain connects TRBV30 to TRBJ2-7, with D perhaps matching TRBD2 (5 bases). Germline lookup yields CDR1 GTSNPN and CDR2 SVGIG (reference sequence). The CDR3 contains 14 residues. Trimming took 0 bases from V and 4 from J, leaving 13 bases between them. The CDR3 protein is CAWSVPGITYEQYF. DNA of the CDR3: TGTGCCTGGAGTGTACCGGGAATAACGTACGAGCAGTACTTC.